The rows below give T cell receptor beta chains drawn from one sample of a study of cytomegalovirus exposure and HLA in healthy donors. Profiling relied on immunoSEQ multiplex PCR, and the TCRdb table lists in-frame clones only, not all of them. Of fewer than 250,000 clones listed, around 73% were seen once; the top ten hold around 3.9%. The sample was PBMCs. The receptor source for this set is a male donor in good health and CMV-seronegative. Both conserved end residues are part of each CDR3. A D gene is named only where the DNA matches it firmly. Clone size is shown for a subset of rows, as once, few, many or a class of expanded clone.

D gene: TRBD1
V gene: TRBV18
J gene: TRBJ1-4
clone size: few
CDR3 DNA: TGTGCCAGCTCGCCCGGGACAGGGAATGAAAAACTGTTTTTT
CDR3 protein: CASSPGTGNEKLFF

D gene: TRBD2
V gene: TRBV5-1
J gene: TRBJ2-5
clone size: -
CDR3 DNA: TGCGCCAGCAGCTTGGCTCTAGCGGGAGGAGAGACCCAGTACTTC
CDR3 protein: CASSLALAGGETQYF

D gene: TRBD2
V gene: TRBV19
J gene: TRBJ2-3
clone size: once
CDR3 DNA: TGTGCCAGTAGTATTTGGCGGGGAGGGAGCACAGATACGCAGTATTTT
CDR3 protein: CASSIWRGGSTDTQYF

D gene: -
V gene: TRBV5-1
J gene: TRBJ2-7
clone size: -
CDR3 DNA: TGCGCCAGCAGCTTGTCAGACGAGCAGTACTTC
CDR3 protein: CASSLSDEQYF

D gene: -
V gene: TRBV28
J gene: TRBJ2-7
clone size: -
CDR3 DNA: TGTGCCAGCAGTTTAGAAGTTTACGAGCAGTACTTC
CDR3 protein: CASSLEVYEQYF

D gene: -
V gene: TRBV29-1
J gene: TRBJ2-3
clone size: -
CDR3 DNA: TGCAGCGTTGAAAGGGTGGGAGCGGCCACGCAGTATTTT
CDR3 protein: CSVERVGAATQYF

D gene: TRBD2
V gene: TRBV7-8
J gene: TRBJ2-1
clone size: -
CDR3 DNA: TGTGCCAGCAGCTTAGCAGGACTAGCCTACAATGAGCAGTTCTTC
CDR3 protein: CASSLAGLAYNEQFF

D gene: -
V gene: TRBV10-3
J gene: TRBJ2-1
clone size: -
CDR3 DNA: TGTGCCATCAGACAGACGGGACTTTCTCTGGAGCAGTTCTTC
CDR3 protein: CAIRQTGLSLEQFF

D gene: -
V gene: TRBV7-3
J gene: TRBJ2-5
clone size: -
CDR3 DNA: TGTGCCAGCAGCTTATCTCCGACAGGGAGGGAGACCCAGTACTTC
CDR3 protein: CASSLSPTGRETQYF

D gene: -
V gene: TRBV6-6
J gene: TRBJ1-1
clone size: -
CDR3 DNA: TGTGCCAGCAGGGCGGGGGAGGGAATCGTGACTGAAGCTTTCTTT
CDR3 protein: CASRAGEGIVTEAFF

D gene: TRBD2
V gene: TRBV9
J gene: TRBJ2-7
clone size: -
CDR3 DNA: TGTGCCAGCAGCGTAGCTACGGGGGGGGCGGTTAACGAGCAGTACTTC
CDR3 protein: CASSVATGGAVNEQYF

D gene: TRBD1
V gene: TRBV6-1
J gene: TRBJ1-1
clone size: many
CDR3 DNA: TGTGCCAGCAGTGAAGCGTGGACAGGGGCAGTGGGGAACACTGAAGCTTTCTTT
CDR3 protein: CASSEAWTGAVGNTEAFF

D gene: TRBD1
V gene: TRBV5-1
J gene: TRBJ2-7
clone size: -
CDR3 DNA: TGCGCCAGCAGCCCGGGACAGGACCTCTACGAGCAGTACTTC
CDR3 protein: CASSPGQDLYEQYF

D gene: -
V gene: TRBV29-1
J gene: TRBJ2-3
clone size: -
CDR3 DNA: TGCAGCGTTTCGACTAGTCTTTGGGCAGATACGCAGTATTTT
CDR3 protein: CSVSTSLWADTQYF

D gene: TRBD2
V gene: TRBV19
J gene: TRBJ2-6
clone size: -
CDR3 DNA: TGTGCCAGTAGGATAGCGGGAGGTGGGGCCAACGTCCTGACTTTC
CDR3 protein: CASRIAGGGANVLTF